The rows below give T cell receptor beta chains drawn from one sample of a study of blood T cell repertoires in COVID-19. Generated by immunoSEQ multiplex PCR, the TCRdb table keeps only in-frame clones and is missing some. The table shows roughly 160,000 clones, with 79% occurring only once. The sequencing sample was made of PBMCs or T cells enriched from blood (not recorded which). These receptor sequences come from a woman between 65 and 79 years old in a cohort exposed to, infected with or recovered from COVID-19 (not recorded which). Both conserved end residues are part of each CDR3. The D gene is left open where the match is weak. Clone size appears in some rows only: once, few, many, or a class for an expanded clone.

TRBJ1-5 | 17 | . | . | TRBV6-1 | TGTGCCAGCAGAGAAAGGGGCAGTACCTATAGCAATCAGCCCCAGCATTTT | CASRERGSTYSNQPQHF
TRBJ2-5 | 13 | . | once | TRBV19 | TGTGCCAGTGCATCTACAGGGCAAGAGACCCAGTACTTC | CASASTGQETQYF
TRBJ1-1 | 15 | TRBD1 | . | TRBV18 | TGTGCCAGCTCCCTCGGGGGACAGCCGAACACTGAAGCTTTCTTT | CASSLGGQPNTEAFF
TRBJ1-1 | 14 | TRBD1 | . | TRBV28 | TGTGCCAGCAGTTTAGGGCAGGGGGGCACTGAAGCTTTCTTT | CASSLGQGGTEAFF
TRBJ1-4 | 20 | TRBD1 | . | TRBV10-1 | TGCGCCAGCAGTGAGTCGGTGGTGCGACAGGGGGAAAAGTCTAATGAAAAACTGTTTTTT | CASSESVVRQGEKSNEKLFF
TRBJ2-1 | 17 | TRBD2 | . | TRBV28 | TGTGCCAGCAGTTTCTCCGGGACTAGGAAATCTCACAATGAGCAGTTCTTC | CASSFSGTRKSHNEQFF
TRBJ2-7 | 15 | TRBD2 | once | TRBV7-2 | TGTGCCAGCAGGCGGACTAGCGGGGTTACCTACGAGCAGTACTTC | CASRRTSGVTYEQYF
TRBJ2-1 | 15 | . | . | TRBV9 | TGTGCCAGCAGCGTAAGGGGCCAAACCTACAATGAGCAGTTCTTC | CASSVRGQTYNEQFF
TRBJ1-3 | 17 | TRBD1 | few | TRBV4-1 | TGCGCCAGCAGCCAAAGAGGACAGGCGCTCTCTGGAAACACCATATATTTT | CASSQRGQALSGNTIYF
TRBJ2-1 | 16 | TRBD2 | . | TRBV4-3 | TGCGCCAGCAGCCCCCGGGGGGCGGGAGGGCCGAATGAGCAGTTCTTC | CASSPRGAGGPNEQFF
TRBJ1-5 | 16 | . | . | TRBV6-2/TRBV6-3 | TGTGCCAGCAGCCGAAACCAGGGGAGCGCCAATCAGCCCCAGCATTTT | CASSRNQGSANQPQHF
TRBJ2-1 | 15 | TRBD2 | . | TRBV5-1 | TGCGCCAGCAGCCCCGGACTAGCGGGAGACAATGAGCAGTTCTTC | CASSPGLAGDNEQFF
TRBJ2-4 | 16 | TRBD1 | . | TRBV2 | TGTGCCAGCAGTGCCAGGGGGCGCGAAGCCAAAAACATTCAGTACTTC | CASSARGREAKNIQYF
TRBJ2-2 | 16 | . | . | TRBV7-2 | TGTGCCAGCAGCGCGGACCAGGCGCGGGCTGCCGGGGAGCTGTTTTTT | CASSADQARAAGELFF
TRBJ1-1 | 16 | TRBD1 | . | TRBV7-3 | TGTGCCAGCAGCTCCCAAGGGACAGGGCCGAACACTGAAGCTTTCTTT | CASSSQGTGPNTEAFF
TRBJ1-5 | 14 | . | . | TRBV6-6 | TGTGCCAGCAGTTCGGACAGCCTAAATCAGCCCCAGCATTTT | CASSSDSLNQPQHF
TRBJ2-5 | 16 | TRBD2 | . | TRBV10-3 | TGTGCCGCCCGTTCCCAAGCGGGAGGCCCTAAAGAGACCCAGTACTTC | CAARSQAGGPKETQYF
TRBJ1-5 | 12 | . | . | TRBV7-2 | TGTGCCAGCAGCCTCTACAATCAGCCCCAGCATTTT | CASSLYNQPQHF
TRBJ1-4 | 14 | TRBD1 | . | TRBV28 | TGTGCCAGCAGTTTGGGGACAGGGGAAGAAAAACTGTTTTTT | CASSLGTGEEKLFF
TRBJ1-6 | 15 | TRBD1 | . | TRBV5-1 | TGCGCCAGCAGCGCGGACAGGTCTTGGGGGTCACCCCTCCACTTT | CASSADRSWGSPLHF
TRBJ1-3 | 16 | TRBD1 | . | TRBV9 | TGTGCCAGCAGCCTACAAGACAGGGGGGTTGGAAACACCATATATTTT | CASSLQDRGVGNTIYF
TRBJ1-2 | 15 | . | . | TRBV4-3 | TGCGCCAGCAGCCAAGATAAGGGGGACACCTATGGCTACACCTTC | CASSQDKGDTYGYTF
TRBJ2-1 | 14 | . | few | TRBV10-1 | TGCGCCAGCAGTGAGTCTGCGTCCTACAATGAGCAGTTCTTC | CASSESASYNEQFF
TRBJ1-2 | 13 | TRBD1 | . | TRBV2 | TGTGCCTCCAACAGGGGTCCAAACTATGGCTACACCTTC | CASNRGPNYGYTF
TRBJ1-6 | 17 | TRBD1 | few | TRBV9 | TGTGCCAGCAGCACGGGGACAGTGGACTCGTTGGATTCACCCCTCCACTTT | CASSTGTVDSLDSPLHF
TRBJ1-2 | 16 | . | . | TRBV7-2 | TGTGCCAGCAGCTTAGGGAGCGGGACCCTCAACTATGGCTACACCTTC | CASSLGSGTLNYGYTF
TRBJ2-7 | 13 | . | . | TRBV3-1/TRBV3-2 | TGTGCCAGCAGCCGGAGACTCTACCTCGAGCAGTACTTC | CASSRRLYLEQYF
TRBJ2-2 | 17 | TRBD1 | . | TRBV15 | TGTGCCACCAGCAGAGACTATACAGGGGGCGCTGGCGGGGAGCTGTTTTTT | CATSRDYTGGAGGELFF
TRBJ2-7 | 13 | TRBD1 | . | TRBV18 | TGTGCCAGCTCACCAGGGACAGGTAGTGTGCAGTACTTC | CASSPGTGSVQYF
TRBJ2-2 | 17 | TRBD1 | . | TRBV10-1 | TGCGCCAGCAGTGAAGGCGACAGGGATGGGAACACCGGGGAGCTGTTTTTT | CASSEGDRDGNTGELFF
TRBJ2-6 | 17 | TRBD1 | . | TRBV6-6 | TGTGCCAGCAGTCGGGACAGGGTTTCTGCAGGGGCCAACGTCCTGACTTTC | CASSRDRVSAGANVLTF
TRBJ2-7 | 16 | TRBD2 | . | TRBV6-5 | TGTGCCAGCAGTTCCTTAGCGGGGCGGGATTTCTACGAGCAGTACTTC | CASSSLAGRDFYEQYF
TRBJ1-6 | 15 | . | . | TRBV10-3 | TGTGCCATCAGTGAGAGATGGTCCGGGGATTCACCCCTCCACTTT | CAISERWSGDSPLHF
TRBJ1-1 | 13 | . | once | TRBV7-9 | TGTGCCAGCAGCTTTGGCTTGAACACTGAAGCTTTCTTT | CASSFGLNTEAFF
TRBJ1-1 | 14 | . | . | TRBV11-2 | TGTGCCAGCTCCCAACAGGGCCGGAACACTGAAGCTTTCTTT | CASSQQGRNTEAFF
TRBJ1-6 | 19 | . | . | TRBV9 | TGTGCCAGCAGCGCAACCTCCCTTGTGACTGTTAGAGGCAATTCACCCCTCCACTTT | CASSATSLVTVRGNSPLHF
TRBJ1-5 | 13 | TRBD1 | . | TRBV19 | TGTGCCAGAGACAGGGGAAGGAGTCAGCCCCAGCATTTT | CARDRGRSQPQHF
TRBJ1-1 | 14 | . | . | TRBV5-1 | TGCGCCAGCAGCTTTTCGTCAGGGAACACTGAAGCTTTCTTT | CASSFSSGNTEAFF
TRBJ1-5 | 13 | TRBD1 | . | TRBV29-1 | TGCAGCGTTCAACAGGGGGGAGATCAGCCCCAGCATTTT | CSVQQGGDQPQHF
TRBJ2-3 | 18 | . | . | TRBV18 | TGTGCCAGCTCACCTCCGGGACTCCCTTTTTCTAGCACAGATACGCAGTATTTT | CASSPPGLPFSSTDTQYF
TRBJ2-1 | 16 | . | . | TRBV6-6 | TGTGCCAGCACCACGGGACTGGGACCCGGAGGAAATGAGCAGTTCTTC | CASTTGLGPGGNEQFF
TRBJ1-6 | 22 | . | . | TRBV21-1 | TGTGCCAGCACCAAGGGGTGGAGGATCGAAGGACCCCCCAGCTCCTATAATTCACCCCTCCACTTT | CASTKGWRIEGPPSSYNSPLHF
TRBJ2-1 | 15 | TRBD2 | . | TRBV18 | TGTGCCAGCTCAGGCGGGACTAGCGGGATCAATGAGCAGTTCTTC | CASSGGTSGINEQFF
TRBJ2-1 | 16 | . | . | TRBV28 | TGTGCCAGCAGTTTGATGTCCGGGAGCTCCTACAATGAGCAGTTCTTC | CASSLMSGSSYNEQFF
TRBJ2-7 | 13 | TRBD1 | once | TRBV7-6 | TGTGCCAGCAGCTTGGGGACAGGATACGAGCAGTACTTC | CASSLGTGYEQYF
TRBJ2-3 | 14 | . | . | TRBV18 | TGTGCCACCGTCCCGGAGGGCCCGACAGATACGCAGTATTTT | CATVPEGPTDTQYF
TRBJ2-3 | 16 | . | . | TRBV9 | TGTGCCAGCAGCGTAGACGGGAGCACACACAGGGATACGCAGTATTTT | CASSVDGSTHRDTQYF
TRBJ2-2 | 15 | . | many | TRBV4-1 | TGCGCCAGCAGTTTTAGCCCCGCGGCCACCGGGGAGCTGTTTTTT | CASSFSPAATGELFF
TRBJ2-7 | 14 | TRBD2 | . | TRBV28 | TGTGCCAGCAGTCCCGGGACTAGCAGCTACGAGCAGTACTTC | CASSPGTSSYEQYF
TRBJ2-7 | 13 | . | . | TRBV7-3 | TGTGCCAGCAGCTTCAGGGACATGGGGGAGCAGTACTTC | CASSFRDMGEQYF
TRBJ1-5 | 20 | . | few | TRBV27 | TGTGCCAGCAGTTCCAACAGGGAGAGGGGGGGTAGCTTTGGCAATCAGCCCCAGCATTTT | CASSSNRERGGSFGNQPQHF
TRBJ2-5 | 12 | . | . | TRBV30 | TGTGCCTGGAGTGCTACTCAAGAGACCCAGTACTTC | CAWSATQETQYF
TRBJ1-5 | 13 | . | . | TRBV28 | TGTGCCAGCAGTTCTGGGGAGACGAGGTCCCAGCATTTT | CASSSGETRSQHF
TRBJ1-4 | 14 | . | . | TRBV15 | TGTGCCACCAGCAGAGGCGGGACGCAAGGAAAACTGTTTTTT | CATSRGGTQGKLFF
TRBJ2-1 | 18 | TRBD2 | . | TRBV7-2 | TGTGCCAGCAGCTTAGGTTCCCTCGTAGCGGGAGTCGGCAATGAGCAGTTCTTC | CASSLGSLVAGVGNEQFF
TRBJ2-1 | 16 | . | . | TRBV28 | TGTGCCAGCACCCTCCTGGGTAGTGGGGGGGCTAATGAGCAGTTCTTC | CASTLLGSGGANEQFF
TRBJ2-7 | 13 | TRBD2 | few | TRBV19 | TGTGCCAGTAGTTACCGGGAGGGTACCGAGCAGTACTTC | CASSYREGTEQYF
TRBJ2-1 | 18 | . | once | TRBV19 | TGTGCCAGTAGTATATGGGCTGGCAGGCAAGATATGTACAATGAGCAGTTCTTC | CASSIWAGRQDMYNEQFF
TRBJ2-7 | 15 | TRBD1 | . | TRBV9 | TGTGCCAGCAGTAGAACCGGGACAGGGACCTACGAGCAGTACTTC | CASSRTGTGTYEQYF
TRBJ2-1 | 15 | TRBD2 | . | TRBV5-1 | TGCGCCAGCAGCGCAAGCGGGACCGTGGGATCGGAGCAGTTCTTC | CASSASGTVGSEQFF